A selection of T cell receptor beta chains follows, all from one sample in a study of blood T cell repertoires in COVID-19. The repertoire was sequenced with immunoSEQ multiplex PCR; TCRdb's copy has only in-frame clones and lacks some. The data hold 120,000 or so clones, with around 83% observed a single time. Material for sequencing was PBMCs or T cells enriched from blood (not recorded which). The receptors were sampled from a woman aged 30 to 39 who had recovered from COVID-19. Both conserved end residues are trimmed from each CDR3. Fields, in order: D gene, V gene, J gene, CDR3 protein. D genes are given only for firm matches.

TRBD2	TRBV20-1	TRBJ2-7	SASSGRGYEQY
TRBD1	TRBV2	TRBJ1-2	ASSPHRGRRRGYT
.	TRBV4-1	TRBJ2-2	ASTASGELF
TRBD2	TRBV28	TRBJ2-7	ASSPSGSRDEQY
TRBD2	TRBV11-2	TRBJ2-7	ASSRSGVPSYEQY
.	TRBV2	TRBJ2-5	ASGPPRTTYDQETQY
TRBD2	TRBV9	TRBJ2-1	ASSVEAGGTRLYNEQF
.	TRBV28	TRBJ2-1	ASSPEFISYRNEQF
.	TRBV20-1	TRBJ1-2	SASRGGGVYGYT
TRBD1	TRBV7-3	TRBJ2-7	ASSLGGTGIYEQY
TRBD2	TRBV11-2	TRBJ2-7	ASSLGLAATYEQY
TRBD2	TRBV15	TRBJ2-5	ATSRDSGYGETQY
TRBD2	TRBV28	TRBJ2-7	ASSRPTSSPGEQY
TRBD2	TRBV3-1/TRBV3-2	TRBJ2-3	ASSQVSGRARPDTQY
TRBD2	TRBV2	TRBJ2-1	ASRGTSGYNEQF
.	TRBV21-1	TRBJ2-1	ASSKVKGSWDNEQF
.	TRBV28	TRBJ1-2	ASSFGSRDYGYT
.	TRBV3-1/TRBV3-2	TRBJ1-5	ASSQDGRGVDQPQH
TRBD1	TRBV7-2	TRBJ1-3	ASSRTGSGNTIY
TRBD2	TRBV5-1	TRBJ2-7	ASSLVIAGAYEQY
.	TRBV19	TRBJ1-5	ASSIGRGGGYQPQH
.	TRBV4-3	TRBJ2-1	ASSQLDSYNEQF
TRBD2	TRBV4-3	TRBJ2-7	ASSQGAGFKSEQY
TRBD1	TRBV19	TRBJ2-7	ASLTGYSQWTPYEQY
.	TRBV2	TRBJ2-1	ASSADIYNEQF
.	TRBV18	TRBJ1-5	ASSPQQGVGQPQH
.	TRBV3-1/TRBV3-2	TRBJ2-7	ASSFRQGGSYEQY
TRBD1	TRBV7-9	TRBJ2-4	ASSRDSSKNIQY
.	TRBV30	TRBJ2-7	AWSPGAYETYEQY
TRBD2	TRBV7-2	TRBJ2-5	ASSKRGRDNLETQY
.	TRBV19	TRBJ1-5	ASSMDWGGNQPQH
TRBD1	TRBV7-2	TRBJ2-2	ASSSDRVTGELF
.	TRBV5-1	TRBJ1-1	ASSLGRAVRNTEAF
TRBD2	TRBV7-9	TRBJ2-7	ASSSSRGGRPSYEQY
TRBD1	TRBV9	TRBJ2-7	ASSPQGAVHEQY
.	TRBV27	TRBJ1-5	ASSFGAAPNQPQH
.	TRBV7-3	TRBJ1-6	ASSFDRTLNSPLH
.	TRBV7-2	TRBJ2-7	ASSLAETVNYEQY
TRBD1	TRBV14	TRBJ1-1	ASSRQGYTEAF
.	TRBV28	TRBJ1-1	ASSFFVPQGSSF
.	TRBV2	TRBJ1-4	ASRRGKVEEKLF
.	TRBV5-4	TRBJ2-2	ASSLVGQNTGELF
TRBD1	TRBV28	TRBJ1-1	ASSVPGTGALEAF
TRBD1	TRBV29-1	TRBJ1-1	SVGGRGQGGTEAF
TRBD2	TRBV10-1	TRBJ2-3	ATLGLAGLYTQY
TRBD1	TRBV7-2	TRBJ1-4	ASSLQLGTGGEKLF
.	TRBV14	TRBJ1-4	ASSQATGRANEKLF
.	TRBV27	TRBJ1-1	ASSLLYSGRDTEAF